The clone carrying this TCR beta chain showed up many times. Its antigen is not identified. These data are taken from a study of regulatory T cells in long-lasting Graves disease. Whole-study findings and limits: Gene preferences differed: TRBV28, TRBJ1-2, TRBJ2-5 in persistent cases.

Time point meaning: newly diagnosed GD, antithyroid drugs for less than 3 months. Generation of the TCR library employed RNA extracted from PBMCs. All patients originated from an endocrinology department located in Xi'an, China. Arm-PCR of CDR3 regions and iRepertoire HTBI primers were used to build TCR beta libraries. MiXCR, applied by TCRdb to the multiplex PCR reads, yields one record per CDR3 protein. Here the sample spans under 300,000 distinct CDR3 sequences, roughly 18% being singletons. V lost 7 bases and J 1 base, leaving 6 bases between the germline ends. The CDR3 loop spans 11 amino acids. Germline V gene sequence: CDR1 SQVTM, CDR2 ANQGSEA. This sample also belongs to another study, concerning T cells in Graves' hyperthyroidism and ophthalmopathy. That study adds: Using the HTBI primer set, a first-round RT-PCR was run on the TCR CDR3.

The genes are TRBV29-1 and TRBJ2-3; D uncertain. This TCR came from a young woman with Graves disease. The sequencing here drew on peripheral blood mononuclear cells (PBMCs), taken at new diagnosis, from a patient treated with antithyroid drugs. CDR3 DNA sequence: TGCAGCGGGCTCCGCACAGATACGCAGTATTTT. Encoded protein: CSGLRTDTQYF.